A single sample is the source of the 21 T cell receptor beta chains below, sequenced in a study of post-analysis software for immune sequencing data. Findings and caveats of the study: A handful of TRBV segments occurring more often in patients than controls included TRBV5-6, TRBV5-1 and TRBV20-1.

Their specific antigens are unknown. Carried by the TCR beta cDNA libraries were unique molecular identifiers. Using its own MiXCR run on the PCR reads, TCRdb lists one record per CDR3 protein. Among about 820,000 distinct CDR3 sequences listed, about 50% were seen once. Sequences were obtained from blood. The receptor set was obtained from a girl under 18 with multiple sclerosis.

This clonotype was seen a few times. The rearrangement links TRBV12-3 or TRBV12-4 to TRBJ2-7; D is ambiguous. With the DNA end fitting TRBJ2-5 better, the J assignment may be wrong. This CDR3 region has 12 residues. The CDR3 spells CASTQPYETQYF. As DNA, the CDR3 is TGTGCCAGCACCCAACCCTACGAGACCCAGTACTTC.

This clonotype has just a few counts. This chain connects TRBV6-6 to TRBJ2-7; D remains ambiguous. Germline CDR1 MNHNY, CDR2 SVGAGI (reference sequence). The CDR3 totals 11 residues. V lost 8 bases and J 2 bases, leaving 7 bases between the germline ends. This CDR3 reads CASAGAYEQYF. In DNA, the CDR3 is TGTGCCAGCGCTGGGGCCTACGAGCAGTACTTC.

The chain combines TRBV5-6 with TRBJ2-7; no clear D gene. Germline values: CDR1 SGHDT, CDR2 YYEEEE. The V and J ends lost 1 base and 2 bases respectively, with 7 bases between them. The length of the CDR3 is 13 residues. CDR3 amino acids: CASSLTTAYEQYF. Written as DNA, the CDR3 is TGTGCCAGCAGCTTGACTACAGCCTACGAGCAGTACTTC.

V usage is TRBV20-1 and J usage is TRBJ2-4; D is tentatively TRBD1 or TRBD2 (6 bases each). The CDR3 extends over 14 amino acids. The germline V gene encodes CDR1 DFQATT and CDR2 SNEGSKA (reference sequence). Trimming removed 6 bases at V and 2 bases at J, with 14 bases between. This chain's CDR3 is CSAPDGGPKNIQYF. DNA for the CDR3: TGCAGTGCACCTGACGGGGGCCCCAAAAACATTCAGTACTTC.

This rearrangement joins TRBV29-1 to TRBJ1-1; D ambiguous. The CDR3 is 13 residues long. From germline, CDR1 is SQVTM and CDR2 ANQGSEA. V was trimmed by 3 bases and J by 0 bases, leaving 8 bases between them. CDR3: CSVDRQMNTEAFF. CDR3 sequence (DNA): TGCAGCGTTGATCGGCAGATGAACACTGAAGCTTTCTTT.

V and J are TRBV3-1 and TRBJ2-7; no reliable D call. The length of the CDR3 is 13 residues. Germline loops: CDR1 LGHDT, CDR2 YNNKEL (reference sequence). V lost 5 bases to trimming and J lost 1 base, with 9 bases between them. The chain's CDR3 is CASSSTLSYEQYF. As DNA, the CDR3 is TGTGCCAGCAGCTCTACTCTATCCTACGAGCAGTACTTC.

This clonotype was seen only a few times. This chain connects TRBV20-1 to TRBJ2-5, with unresolved D. CDR1 is DFQATT and CDR2 is SNEGSKA in the germline V gene (reference sequence). The CDR3 has 13 amino acids. The germline V and J ends were trimmed by 6 bases and 0 bases, with 11 bases remaining between them. CDR3 loop: CSARSPNQETQYF. The DNA of the CDR3 is TGCAGTGCACGATCCCCTAACCAAGAGACCCAGTACTTC.

The J gene is TRBJ2-7, the V gene TRBV7-9; 10 nucleotides match TRBD1. Per germline, CDR1 SEHNR and CDR2 FQNEAQ (reference sequence). The CDR3 is 18 residues long. The V and J ends lost 5 bases and 2 bases, in that order; junction bases with no gene match: 15. CDR3: CASSEVLGQGTRAYEQYF. The CDR3, as DNA: TGTGCCAGCAGCGAAGTGTTGGGACAGGGGACTCGGGCCTACGAGCAGTACTTC.

This clonotype occurred once. The J gene is TRBJ2-1, the V gene TRBV27; 11 nucleotides align to TRBD2. V trimming: 6 bases; J trimming: 4 bases; junction bases outside the gene matches: 5. Per the germline V gene, CDR1 is MNHEY and CDR2 is SMNVEV (reference sequence). The CDR3 contains 15 residues. The CDR3 region is CASSWGLAVYNEQFF. Here the CDR3 DNA reads TGTGCCAGCAGCTGGGGACTAGCGGTTTACAATGAGCAGTTCTTC.

The rearrangement links TRBV7-9 to TRBJ2-6; 9 bases are a match to TRBD1. The junction had 11 bases not matched to a gene; V was cut back by 4 bases and J by 4 bases. The CDR3 is 18 residues long. CDR1 SEHNR and CDR2 FQNEAQ come from the germline V gene (reference sequence). The CDR3 bases are TGTGCCAGCAGCTCTCCCGGACAGGGGCCAGACGGGGCCAACGTCCTGACTTTC. It is translated as CASSSPGQGPDGANVLTF.

This clonotype was counted between two and nine times. V usage is TRBV29-1 and J usage is TRBJ2-1; a weak D match, TRBD1 (5 bases). Germline V CDR1 and CDR2: SQVTM, ANQGSEA. The CDR3 is 15 amino acids. The ends were cut back, 8 bases at V and 3 bases at J, with 20 bases in the middle. The chain's CDR3 is CSTSGIDSRYNEQFF. The CDR3 DNA follows: TGCAGCACCTCAGGCATAGACAGCCGCTACAATGAGCAGTTCTTC.

The gene calls are TRBV30 and TRBJ2-4; D remains unclear. Germline lookup yields CDR1 GTSNPN and CDR2 SVGIG (reference sequence). With 2 bases removed from V and 3 bases from J, the gap between germline ends came to 11 bases. The length of the CDR3 is 14 residues. CDR3 loop: CAWSRWAVKNIQYF. For the CDR3, the DNA is TGTGCCTGGAGTCGGTGGGCGGTCAAAAACATTCAGTACTTC.

The chain recombines TRBV29-1 with TRBJ1-1; the D is unclear. CDR1 is SQVTM and CDR2 is ANQGSEA in the germline V gene. This CDR3 is built from 13 residues. Trimming stripped 4 bases from V and 4 bases from J, with 13 bases between. CDR3 in amino acids: CSVGGPTATEAFF. CDR3 nucleotides: TGCAGCGTTGGAGGACCGACGGCCACTGAAGCTTTCTTT.

CDR3 sequence: CSARLPWRDTSYNEQFF. Written as DNA, the CDR3 is TGCAGTGCTAGACTCCCGTGGAGGGATACGTCCTACAATGAGCAGTTCTTC. V and J are TRBV20-1 and TRBJ2-1; maybe TRBD2 (6 bases). V dropped 2 bases and J dropped 1 base, with 18 bases sitting between them. The CDR3 contains 17 residues. Germline CDR1 is DFQATT and CDR2 is SNEGSKA (reference sequence).

A word on this clonotype: A much larger clonotype is one base distant, so this may be a read error. V usage is TRBV6-5 and J usage is TRBJ2-5, with unresolved D. With 7 bases removed from V and 5 bases from J, the gap between germline ends came to 11 bases. This CDR3 comprises 12 residues. CDR1 MNHEY and CDR2 SVGAGI come from the germline V gene. CDR3 sequence (DNA): TGTGCCAGCAATCAAGCCGGGGAGACCCAGTACTTC. Translated: CASNQAGETQYF.

The rearrangement joins TRBV29-1 to TRBJ2-5, with D tentatively TRBD2 (6 bases). The J call may be incorrect, as the DNA end agrees better with TRBJ2-7. Germline CDR1 is SQVTM and CDR2 is ANQGSEA. This CDR3 is 13 amino acids long. This chain's CDR3 is CSVGPLRTTEQYF. The CDR3 DNA sequence: TGCAGCGTTGGCCCCCTGAGGACTACCGAGCAGTACTTC.

This clonotype was seen a handful of times. The chain combines TRBV4-2 with TRBJ2-3; a possible D gene is TRBD2 (6 bases). Per the germline V gene, CDR1 is LGHNA and CDR2 is YNFKEQ. The ends were cut back, 0 bases at V and 1 base at J, with 8 bases in the middle. The CDR3 spans 15 residues. CDR3 loop: CASSQDGGGTDTQYF. Here the CDR3 DNA reads TGTGCCAGCAGCCAAGACGGAGGGGGCACAGATACGCAGTATTTT.

In its sample, this clonotype was seen a few times. The V gene is TRBV29-1, the J gene TRBJ2-5; D is perhaps TRBD1 or TRBD2 (5 bases each). Germline lookup yields CDR1 SQVTM and CDR2 ANQGSEA. The CDR3 has 12 amino acids. Trimming shortened V by 6 bases and J by 4 bases, and 12 bases separated the two germline ends. The CDR3 loop reads CSVGAGSETQYF. DNA for the CDR3: TGCAGCGTCGGGGCCGGGTCAGAGACCCAGTACTTC.

The CDR3 bases are TGTGCCAGCAGCGGATTCTCGGGGACCCAGTACTTC. Protein product: CASSGFSGTQYF. The chain joins TRBV6-1 to TRBJ2-5; the D is unclear. The CDR3 has 12 residues. Germline V CDR1 and CDR2: MNHNS, SASEGT. The ends were cut back, 6 bases at V and 7 bases at J, with 12 bases in the middle.

V gene TRBV7-6 combines with J gene TRBJ2-5; weak D call: TRBD2 (6 bases). Germline V gene sequence: CDR1 SGHVS, CDR2 FNYEAQ. There are 13 residues in the CDR3. V lost 8 bases, J lost 5 bases, and 15 bases lay in between. CDR3 protein: CASAGRVLETQYF. The DNA of the CDR3 is TGTGCCAGCGCGGGGCGGGTTTTGGAGACCCAGTACTTC. Full variable domain (rest looked up from reference TRBV7-6 and TRBJ2-5): GAGVSQSPRYKVTKRGQDVALRCDPISGHVSLYWYRQALGQGPEFLTYFNYEAQQDKSGLPNDRFSAERPEGSISTLTIQRTEQRDSAMYRCASAGRVLETQYFGPGTRLLVL.

This chain links TRBV29-1 with TRBJ2-1; 7 nucleotides match TRBD1. The V segment lost 1 base and the J segment 4 bases; nucleotides outside the gene matches: 13. CDR1 SQVTM and CDR2 ANQGSEA come from the germline V gene. This CDR3 is 17 amino acids long. Here the CDR3 reads CSVEGIRTGGLYNEQFF. The CDR3 DNA reads TGCAGCGTTGAAGGTATCAGGACAGGAGGCCTTTACAATGAGCAGTTCTTC.